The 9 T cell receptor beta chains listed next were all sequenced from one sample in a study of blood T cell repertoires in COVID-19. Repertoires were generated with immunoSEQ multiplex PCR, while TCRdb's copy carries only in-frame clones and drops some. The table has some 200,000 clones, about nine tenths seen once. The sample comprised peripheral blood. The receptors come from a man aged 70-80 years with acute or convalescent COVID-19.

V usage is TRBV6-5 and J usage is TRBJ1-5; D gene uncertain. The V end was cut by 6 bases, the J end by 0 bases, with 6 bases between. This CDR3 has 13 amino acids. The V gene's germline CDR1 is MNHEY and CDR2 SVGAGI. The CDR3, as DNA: TGTGCCAGCAGCAGATTTAGCAATCAGCCCCAGCATTTT. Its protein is CASSRFSNQPQHF.

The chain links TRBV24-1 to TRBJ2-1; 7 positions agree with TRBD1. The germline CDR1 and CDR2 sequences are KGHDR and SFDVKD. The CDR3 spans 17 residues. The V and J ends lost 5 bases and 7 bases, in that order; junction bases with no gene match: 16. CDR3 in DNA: TGTGCCACCAGTGGGCGCGGACGGACAGGACCAAGGAATGAGCAGTTCTTC. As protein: CATSGRGRTGPRNEQFF.

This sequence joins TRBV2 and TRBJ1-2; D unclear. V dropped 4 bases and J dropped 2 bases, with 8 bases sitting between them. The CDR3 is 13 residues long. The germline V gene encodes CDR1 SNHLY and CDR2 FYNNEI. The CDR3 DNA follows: TGTGCCAGCAGTGTCAAACAGAACTATGGCTACACCTTC. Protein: CASSVKQNYGYTF.

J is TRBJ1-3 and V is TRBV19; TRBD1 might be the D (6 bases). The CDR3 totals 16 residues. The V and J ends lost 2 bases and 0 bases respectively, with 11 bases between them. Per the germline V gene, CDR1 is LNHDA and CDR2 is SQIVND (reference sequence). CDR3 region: CASSILDSSSGNTIYF. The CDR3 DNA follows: TGTGCCAGTAGTATACTGGACAGCAGCTCTGGAAACACCATATATTTT.

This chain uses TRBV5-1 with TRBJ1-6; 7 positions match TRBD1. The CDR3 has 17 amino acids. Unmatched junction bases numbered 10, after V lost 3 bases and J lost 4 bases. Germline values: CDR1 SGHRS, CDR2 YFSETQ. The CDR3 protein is CASSSGTASPYNSPLHF. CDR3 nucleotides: TGCGCCAGCAGCTCCGGGACAGCTTCTCCTTATAATTCACCCCTCCACTTT.

Here the CDR3 DNA reads TGTGCCAGAAGCTTGGCAAACACCGGGGAGCTGTTTTTT. Residues: CARSLANTGELFF. The V and J genes are TRBV5-3 and TRBJ2-2; D not certain. TRBV5-3 qualifies as an ORF whose function is uncertain. Trimming removed 0 bases from V and 2 bases from J, with 2 bases in between. This CDR3 region has 13 residues.

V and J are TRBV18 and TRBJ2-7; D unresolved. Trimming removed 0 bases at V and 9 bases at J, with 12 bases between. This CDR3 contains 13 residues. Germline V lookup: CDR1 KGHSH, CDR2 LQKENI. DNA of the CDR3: TGTGCCAGCTCACCACCTCCTTCTTCCCGGCAGTACTTC. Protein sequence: CASSPPPSSRQYF.

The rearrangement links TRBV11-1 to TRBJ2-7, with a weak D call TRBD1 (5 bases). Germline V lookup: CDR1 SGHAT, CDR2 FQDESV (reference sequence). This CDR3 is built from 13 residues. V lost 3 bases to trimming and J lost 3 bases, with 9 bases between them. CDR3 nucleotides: TGTGCCAGCAGCTTTTCAGGGAACTACGAGCAGTACTTC. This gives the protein CASSFSGNYEQYF.

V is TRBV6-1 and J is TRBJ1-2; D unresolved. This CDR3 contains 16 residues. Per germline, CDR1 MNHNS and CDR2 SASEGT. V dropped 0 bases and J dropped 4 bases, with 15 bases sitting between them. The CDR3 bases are TGTGCCAGCAGTGAAGCGGTTAGTCCTGGTATCTATGGCTACACCTTC. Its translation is CASSEAVSPGIYGYTF.